A single sample is the source of the 5 T cell receptor beta chains below, sequenced in a study of OX40 agonist ivuxolimab in advanced cancers. The repertoire was sequenced with immunoSEQ multiplex PCR; TCRdb's copy has only in-frame clones and lacks some. The sample lists about 69,000 clones, about 90% occurring once. The specimen was CD4+ or CD8+ T cells sorted from blood, collected in a trial of the OX40 agonist ivuxolimab. These receptors all stem from an adult with an advanced solid tumor such as melanoma, head and neck, liver or kidney cancer.

The CDR3 region has the DNA TGTGCCAGCAGTTTACCGACAGGGGATGAAGCTTTCTTT. Translating gives CASSLPTGDEAFF. The rearrangement joins TRBV28 to TRBJ1-1, with 8 bases matching TRBD1. Germline V gene lookup returns CDR1 MDHEN and CDR2 SYDVKM. This CDR3 is 13 amino acids long. V trimming: 2 bases; J trimming: 7 bases; junction bases outside the gene matches: 3.

This sequence joins TRBV28 and TRBJ2-2, with a weak D call TRBD2 (6 bases). The V and J ends lost 6 bases and 0 bases respectively, with 11 bases between them. Germline V gene lookup returns CDR1 MDHEN and CDR2 SYDVKM. The CDR3 runs 15 residues. CDR3 DNA sequence: TGTGCCAGCAGCCCTGGGGGGTCGAACACCGGGGAGCTGTTTTTT. Translated, it gives CASSPGGSNTGELFF.

The chain links TRBV5-4 to TRBJ1-2; 12 nucleotides align to TRBD1. Trimming at V came to 2 bases and at J to 5 bases, leaving 13 bases not matched to a gene. The CDR3 totals 18 residues. In germline, CDR1 is SGHNT, CDR2 YYREEE (reference sequence). The CDR3 region is CASSLSRDRGPGAYGYTF. The CDR3 nucleotides are TGTGCCAGCAGCTTATCCCGGGACAGGGGGCCTGGAGCTTATGGCTACACCTTC.

The chain couples TRBV11-3 to TRBJ2-7; D might be TRBD2 (5 bases). Trimming pared 6 bases from V and 0 bases from J, leaving 9 bases between. The CDR3 totals 13 residues. CDR1 and CDR2 from the germline V gene are SGHNT and YENEEA. The CDR3 loop is CASRGSYSYEQYF. In nucleotides, the CDR3 is TGTGCCAGCAGGGGGAGCTACTCCTACGAGCAGTACTTC.

The chain couples TRBV7-9 to TRBJ1-2; D uncertain. Germline V gives CDR1 SEHNR, CDR2 FQNEAQ (reference sequence). CDR3 size: 14 residues. Trimming left V 4 bases short and J 0 bases short, with 9 bases between. The CDR3 DNA reads as TGTGCCAGCAGCTCGGGAGAAACTAACTATGGCTACACCTTC. This codes for CASSSGETNYGYTF.